The present T cell receptor (beta chain) was sequenced within a study of T cell repertoires in cytomegalovirus infection. The CDR3 loop spans 15 amino acids. Germline values: CDR1 SGHNT, CDR2 YYREEE (reference sequence). V gave up 0 bases and J gave up 2 bases, with 11 bases separating them. A single record per CDR3 protein comes from TCRdb applying MiXCR to the reads. Altogether 150,000 to 200,000 distinct CDR3 sequences are present, roughly 19% being singletons, with the ten largest covering less than 3%. This clonotype was seen a handful of times. V is TRBV5-4 and J is TRBJ2-5; possible D gene TRBD1, 5 bases. This TCR was sampled from a human donor in good health (CMV status not recorded). Some clones in this sample may be carry-over from other donors' samples. Sequences were obtained from PBMCs. CDR3 region: CASSLDPGIQETQYF. CDR3 coding DNA: TGTGCCAGCAGCTTGGATCCAGGGATACAAGAGACCCAGTACTTC.